These 24 T cell receptor beta chains were all obtained from the same sample, sequenced in a study of beta chain features in type 1 diabetes. Study observations and caveats: All four CD4+ subsets of Type 1 diabetes patients contained TCRB CDR3s that were moderately but significantly shorter.

No antigen has been assigned to these receptors. Expressed TCRB transcripts were sequenced, since all the RNA that had been isolated was reverse transcribed. Sequenced by immunoSEQ multiplex PCR; TCRdb stores in-frame clones only, minus some. Here the sample spans under 300,000 clones, more than 15% being singletons. The sequencing sample was made of naive CD4+ T cells from blood. The source of these receptors is a man aged 25-45 years with type 1 diabetes.

V and J are TRBV7-2 and TRBJ2-3; TRBD1 is a possible D gene (7 bases). Looked up from germline, CDR1 is SGHTA and CDR2 is FQGNSA. With 0 bases removed from V and 0 bases from J, the gap between germline ends came to 16 bases. This CDR3 has 18 amino acids. CDR3 sequence (DNA): TGTGCCAGCAGCTTAGCTACCTCTGCGGGACAGAGCACAGATACGCAGTATTTT. It is translated as CASSLATSAGQSTDTQYF. The variable domain in full, completed from reference TRBV7-2 and TRBJ2-3, reads GAGVSQSPSNKVTEKGKDVELRCDPISGHTALYWYRQSLGQGLEFLIYFQGNSAPDKSGLPSDRFSAERTGGSVSTLTIQRTQQEDSAVYLCASSLATSAGQSTDTQYFGPGTRLTVL.

Only a few counts were recorded for this clone. The V call is TRBV29-1, the J call TRBJ1-1; weak D call: TRBD1 (5 bases). The V and J ends lost 7 bases and 6 bases respectively, with 15 bases between them. The CDR3 has 12 amino acids. CDR1 is SQVTM, CDR2 ANQGSEA, per germline. CDR3 residues: CSALAGTAEAFF. DNA for the CDR3: TGCAGCGCCTTGGCCGGGACGGCTGAAGCTTTCTTT.

The V and J genes are TRBV9 and TRBJ1-1; no reliable D call. Germline V gene sequence: CDR1 SGDLS, CDR2 YYNGEE. Trimming took off 2 bases at V and 4 bases at J, with 12 bases between the two ends. CDR3 length: 14 residues. CDR3 region: CASSVGSTSTEAFF. The DNA of the CDR3 is TGTGCCAGCAGCGTGGGAAGTACTAGCACTGAAGCTTTCTTT.

The J gene is TRBJ2-7, the V gene TRBV13; TRBD2 aligns across 10 bases. The CDR3 loop spans 15 amino acids. The germline CDR1 and CDR2 sequences are PRHDT and FYEKMQ (reference sequence). V lost 6 bases to trimming and J lost 0 bases; unmatched junction nucleotides: 5. The CDR3 region is CASRKLAGNSYEQYF. The CDR3 DNA sequence: TGTGCCAGCAGAAAACTAGCGGGGAACTCCTACGAGCAGTACTTC.

In its sample, this clone was seen once. The chain employs TRBV5-4 and TRBJ2-5, with D perhaps matching TRBD1 (6 bases). The germline V gene encodes CDR1 SGHNT and CDR2 YYREEE (reference sequence). V gave up 4 bases and J gave up 4 bases, with 14 bases separating them. This CDR3 region has 14 residues. In DNA, the CDR3 is TGTGCCAGCAGCCCGGGACACCCGGGAGAGACCCAGTACTTC. As protein: CASSPGHPGETQYF.

This chain links TRBV18 with TRBJ2-1; 7 bases fit TRBD2. V lost 6 bases to trimming and J lost 1 base; unmatched junction nucleotides: 9. From germline, CDR1 is KGHSH and CDR2 LQKENI. The CDR3 runs to 16 residues. The CDR3 sequence is CASSSPREGSYNEQFF. Here the CDR3 DNA reads TGTGCCAGCTCCTCCCCAAGGGAGGGTTCCTACAATGAGCAGTTCTTC.

This rearrangement joins TRBV29-1 to TRBJ2-2, with D unresolved. The V and J ends lost 2 bases and 7 bases respectively, with 14 bases between them. The CDR3 contains 14 residues. CDR1 is SQVTM and CDR2 is ANQGSEA in the germline V gene. This CDR3 reads CSVEFVGDVGELFF. In DNA form, the CDR3 reads TGCAGCGTTGAATTTGTGGGTGACGTCGGGGAGCTGTTTTTT.

This clone has more than one count but fewer than ten. The J gene is TRBJ2-3, the V gene TRBV7-2; no reliable D call. Germline V gives CDR1 SGHTA, CDR2 FQGNSA. The CDR3 has 15 amino acids. Trimming stripped 2 bases from V and 3 bases from J, with 12 bases between. CDR3 in amino acids: CASSLSIGWTDTQYF. The CDR3, as DNA: TGTGCCAGCAGCTTATCCATTGGTTGGACAGATACGCAGTATTTT.

This clone was recorded a few times. V gene TRBV13 combines with J gene TRBJ1-5; D possibly corresponds to TRBD1 (6 bases). Germline CDR1 PRHDT, CDR2 FYEKMQ (reference sequence). The CDR3 is 23 amino acids. V was shortened by 0 bases and J by 1 base, with 31 bases between the two germline ends. As DNA, the CDR3 is TGTGCCAGCAGCTTAGGGTCGGTCCTTCAGGGGACCACGGGCCCCTGGAGCAATCAGCCCCAGCATTTT. Protein sequence: CASSLGSVLQGTTGPWSNQPQHF. The full variable domain, with the rest looked up from reference TRBV13 and TRBJ1-5, is AAGVIQSPRHLIKEKRETATLKCYPIPRHDTVYWYQQGPGQDPQFLISFYEKMQSDKGSIPDRFSAQQFSDYHSELNMSSLELGDSALYFCASSLGSVLQGTTGPWSNQPQHFGDGTRLSIL.

This clone was observed a few times. This chain uses TRBV14 with TRBJ2-4; D unclear. The CDR3 sequence is 17 residues long. V lost 6 bases to trimming and J lost 0 bases, with 18 bases between them. Germline values: CDR1 SGHDN, CDR2 FVKESK. The DNA for the CDR3 is TGTGCCAGCAGTCCTGGACGGATTAGTTTAGCCAAAAACATTCAGTACTTC. It specifies CASSPGRISLAKNIQYF.

This clone came up many times. The rearrangement joins TRBV30 to TRBJ1-4; 7 bases match TRBD1. This CDR3 contains 12 residues. V gave up 5 bases and J gave up 8 bases; unmatched junction bases: 5. Germline loops: CDR1 GTSNPN, CDR2 SVGIG (reference sequence). CDR3 sequence (DNA): TGTGCCTGGGGACAGGCGGTGGAAAAACTGTTTTTT. Translation gives CAWGQAVEKLFF.

The rearrangement uses TRBV2 and TRBJ2-5; D gene uncertain. This CDR3 region has 13 residues. Germline values: CDR1 SNHLY, CDR2 FYNNEI. With 4 bases removed from V and 5 bases from J, the gap between germline ends came to 11 bases. The CDR3 loop reads CASSGRIGETQYF. The CDR3 DNA follows: TGTGCCAGCAGTGGAAGGATCGGCGAGACCCAGTACTTC.

This sequence joins TRBV7-9 and TRBJ1-1; possibly TRBD1 for D (5 bases). V gave up 0 bases and J gave up 3 bases, with 8 bases separating them. The germline V gene encodes CDR1 SEHNR and CDR2 FQNEAQ (reference sequence). This CDR3 comprises 14 residues. The DNA of the CDR3 is TGTGCCAGCAGCTTAGCTGGGGGTTACACTGAAGCTTTCTTT. Translating it yields CASSLAGGYTEAFF. Together with reference TRBV7-9 and TRBJ1-1, the CDR3 gives the full variable domain: DTGVSQNPRHKITKRGQNVTFRCDPISEHNRLYWYRQTLGQGPEFLTYFQNEAQLEKSRLLSDRFSAERPKGSFSTLEIQRTEQGDSAMYLCASSLAGGYTEAFFGQGTRLTVV.

To note about this clone: Because the CDR3 is missing its conserved closing phenylalanine or tryptophan, this is likely a read error. The limits of the CDR3 on the DNA are not certain, so only TCRdb's listed CDR3 is given. The genes are TRBV2 and TRBJ1-1; TRBD1, the table's D call, was not compared with the DNA. Germline V lookup: CDR1 SNHLY, CDR2 FYNNEI. The CDR3 spans 10 amino acids, including both terminal residues. The chain's CDR3 is CASRRDRGSA.

The chain combines TRBV28 with TRBJ2-3; 8 bases are a match to TRBD1. Germline loops: CDR1 MDHEN, CDR2 SYDVKM. With 6 bases clipped from V and 1 base from J, the junction kept 6 bases outside the gene matches. The CDR3 loop spans 15 amino acids. DNA for the CDR3: TGTGCCAGCAGGACCCCGGGACAGGGCACAGATACGCAGTATTTT. Its protein product is CASRTPGQGTDTQYF.

V usage is TRBV7-9 and J usage is TRBJ2-1, with D perhaps TRBD2 (5 bases). Per the germline V gene, CDR1 is SEHNR and CDR2 is FQNEAQ (reference sequence). The V gene lost 8 bases and the J gene lost 1 base, with 12 bases spanning the gap. The CDR3 contains 14 residues. CDR3 residues: CASFSEISYNEQFF. Here the CDR3 DNA reads TGTGCCAGCTTTAGCGAGATTTCCTACAATGAGCAGTTCTTC.

In this sample, this clone turned up a few times. The chain joins TRBV19 to TRBJ1-1; possibly TRBD1 for D (5 bases). V lost 3 bases, J lost 8 bases, and 10 bases lay in between. CDR1 LNHDA and CDR2 SQIVND come from the germline V gene (reference sequence). CDR3 length equals 12 residues. CDR3 nucleotides: TGTGCCAGTAGTATCCTGGGACTAGAAGCTTTCTTT. It codes for CASSILGLEAFF.

The gene calls are TRBV7-9 and TRBJ2-1; D ambiguous. The CDR3 is 14 residues long. V was shortened by 5 bases and J by 9 bases, with 17 bases between the two germline ends. Germline V lookup: CDR1 SEHNR, CDR2 FQNEAQ (reference sequence). The CDR3 is CASSLGQAGPEQFF. The CDR3 DNA sequence: TGTGCCAGCAGCCTTGGGCAGGCAGGCCCTGAGCAGTTCTTC.

This clone has a handful of counts. The chain joins TRBV29-1 to TRBJ2-5, with D perhaps matching TRBD1 (5 bases). V was trimmed by 3 bases and J by 3 bases, leaving 8 bases between them. Germline loops: CDR1 SQVTM, CDR2 ANQGSEA. The CDR3 contains 12 residues. The DNA for the CDR3 is TGCAGCGTTGAGATGACAGAAGAGACCCAGTACTTC. Its protein product is CSVEMTEETQYF.

CDR3 in DNA: TGTGCCAGCAGTCCCTGGGACAGGGGAGTGTCTGGGGCCAACGTCCTGACTTTC. The encoded protein is CASSPWDRGVSGANVLTF. The chain couples TRBV27 to TRBJ2-6; 10 bases fit TRBD1. The CDR3 runs 18 residues. J gave up 1 base and V 5 bases, and 8 bases lay outside the gene matches. Germline V gene sequence: CDR1 MNHEY, CDR2 SMNVEV (reference sequence).

The chain links TRBV29-1 to TRBJ1-1; tentatively, D is TRBD1 (6 bases). Germline loops: CDR1 SQVTM, CDR2 ANQGSEA. The CDR3 has 12 residues. Trimming took off 7 bases at V and 1 base at J, with 10 bases between the two ends. The DNA of the CDR3 is TGCAGCGACGGACAGTGGAACACTGAAGCTTTCTTT. Protein product: CSDGQWNTEAFF.

The chain couples TRBV29-1 to TRBJ2-3, with TRBD2 matching over 9 bases. V dropped 7 bases and J dropped 6; count of bases not matched to a gene: 20. CDR1 and CDR2 (germline): SQVTM, ANQGSEA. This CDR3 comprises 17 residues. The CDR3 here is CSGRPPPRAGGVDTQYF. The CDR3 DNA reads TGCAGCGGGAGGCCCCCCCCTAGAGCGGGAGGAGTGGATACGCAGTATTTT.

The rearrangement uses TRBV4-1 and TRBJ2-7; perhaps TRBD2 as D (6 bases). The CDR3 length is 15 residues. Germline V CDR1 and CDR2: MGHRA, YSYEKL. Trimming took 4 bases from V and 7 from J, leaving 20 bases between them. This CDR3 reads CASSLSVKGGREQYF. The DNA of the CDR3 is TGCGCCAGCAGCCTAAGTGTCAAGGGAGGAAGAGAGCAGTACTTC.

The chain is built from TRBV7-9 and TRBJ2-3; 8 bases line up with TRBD1. The V gene's germline CDR1 is SEHNR and CDR2 FQNEAQ (reference sequence). Losses at the gene ends were 5 bases for V and 4 bases for J; bases not matched to a gene: 5. This CDR3 spans 14 amino acids. The CDR3 loop reads CASSDRGGSDTQYF. The CDR3 nucleotides are TGTGCCAGCAGCGACAGGGGTGGATCAGATACGCAGTATTTT.